This is a list of T cell receptor beta chains from one sample in a study of technical replicates of blood from several donors. Only in-frame clones appear in the TCRdb table, and some are missing; sequencing was by immunoSEQ multiplex PCR. This sample has approximately 52,000 clones, with 92% found just once. Sequenced input: PBMCs. These receptors came from a human donor in good health. Some clones in this sample may be carry-over from other donors' samples. Each CDR3 is given with its conserved first and last residue. The D gene is left open where the match is weak. Part of the rows lack a size; the others show once, few, many or a class for expanded clones.

v_gene: TRBV6-5
d_gene: .
j_gene: TRBJ1-4
abundance: .
CDR3nt: TGTGCCAGCAGTCCGGAACAGGGACGGGAAAAACTGTTTTTT
CDR3aa: CASSPEQGREKLFF

v_gene: TRBV7-3
d_gene: TRBD2
j_gene: TRBJ2-1
abundance: .
CDR3nt: TGTGCCAGCAGCATAGGACTAGCGGGAAACAGTGAGCAGTTCTTC
CDR3aa: CASSIGLAGNSEQFF

v_gene: TRBV7-2
d_gene: TRBD2
j_gene: TRBJ2-1
abundance: .
CDR3nt: TGTGCCAGCAGCTTGGGCGGGGGGGCTTTCAATGAGCAGTTCTTC
CDR3aa: CASSLGGGAFNEQFF

v_gene: TRBV19
d_gene: TRBD1
j_gene: TRBJ2-1
abundance: .
CDR3nt: TGTGCCAGTAGTATAGAGAGCGGCAGGGGGCGGGTCAATGAGCAGTTCTTC
CDR3aa: CASSIESGRGRVNEQFF

v_gene: TRBV19
d_gene: TRBD1
j_gene: TRBJ1-6
abundance: .
CDR3nt: TGTGCCAGTCAACCCGGGACAGTCGTTTCACCCCTCCACTTT
CDR3aa: CASQPGTVVSPLHF

v_gene: TRBV29-1
d_gene: TRBD2
j_gene: TRBJ2-7
abundance: .
CDR3nt: TGCAGCGTAGAAGGACTAGCGGAGTCAATGGGAGAGCAGTACTTC
CDR3aa: CSVEGLAESMGEQYF

v_gene: TRBV5-6
d_gene: .
j_gene: TRBJ2-1
abundance: .
CDR3nt: TGTGCCAGCAGCGCGATCCGGGTGGAGATAAGTGAGCAGTTCTTC
CDR3aa: CASSAIRVEISEQFF

v_gene: TRBV14
d_gene: .
j_gene: TRBJ2-1
abundance: .
CDR3nt: TGTGCCAGCAGCCACCCCGTCCGGGGGAATAGTGAGCAGTTCTTC
CDR3aa: CASSHPVRGNSEQFF

v_gene: TRBV5-5
d_gene: .
j_gene: TRBJ2-7
abundance: once
CDR3nt: TGTGCCAGCAGCTTAGGTTACAGCTCCTACGAGCAGTACTTC
CDR3aa: CASSLGYSSYEQYF

v_gene: TRBV9
d_gene: .
j_gene: TRBJ2-2
abundance: .
CDR3nt: TGTGCCAGCAGCGTTGATAACAGGAACACCGGGGAGCTGTTTTTT
CDR3aa: CASSVDNRNTGELFF

v_gene: TRBV9
d_gene: .
j_gene: TRBJ2-7
abundance: .
CDR3nt: TGTGCCAGCAGCGCTGGGACACAGGGCTGGGAGCAGTACTTC
CDR3aa: CASSAGTQGWEQYF

v_gene: TRBV15
d_gene: TRBD1
j_gene: TRBJ2-7
abundance: .
CDR3nt: TGTGCCACCAGCAGAGGCAGGACAGGGACGGCCTACGAGCAGTACTTC
CDR3aa: CATSRGRTGTAYEQYF

v_gene: TRBV4-2
d_gene: .
j_gene: TRBJ2-5
abundance: .
CDR3nt: TGTGCCAGCAGCCAAGAGTCACAGTGGGAGACCCAGTACTTC
CDR3aa: CASSQESQWETQYF